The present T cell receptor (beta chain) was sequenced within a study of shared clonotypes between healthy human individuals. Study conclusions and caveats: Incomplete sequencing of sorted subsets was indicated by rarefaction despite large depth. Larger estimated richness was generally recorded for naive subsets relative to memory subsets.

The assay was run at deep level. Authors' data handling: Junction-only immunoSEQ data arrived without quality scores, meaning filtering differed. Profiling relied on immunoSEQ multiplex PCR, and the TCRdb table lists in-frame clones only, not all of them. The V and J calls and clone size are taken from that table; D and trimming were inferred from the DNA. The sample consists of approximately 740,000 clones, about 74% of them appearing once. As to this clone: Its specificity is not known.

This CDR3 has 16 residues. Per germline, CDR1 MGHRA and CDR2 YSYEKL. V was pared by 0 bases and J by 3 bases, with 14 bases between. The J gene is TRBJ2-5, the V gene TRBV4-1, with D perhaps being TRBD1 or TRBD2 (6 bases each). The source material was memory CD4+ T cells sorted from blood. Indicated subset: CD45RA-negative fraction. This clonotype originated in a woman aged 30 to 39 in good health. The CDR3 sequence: CASSQDPSGAKETQYF. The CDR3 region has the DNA TGCGCCAGCAGCCAAGATCCTTCGGGGGCTAAAGAGACCCAGTACTTC.